Following are 24 T cell receptor beta chains from one sample sequenced in a study of blood T cell repertoires in COVID-19. TCRdb keeps only in-frame clones here, not all; method: immunoSEQ multiplex PCR. Among hundreds of thousands of clones listed, roughly 90% were seen once. The source material was peripheral blood. The source is a woman aged 30 to 39 with COVID-19, enrolled during active disease.

The gene calls are TRBV27 and TRBJ2-2; 14 nucleotides line up with TRBD2. The J segment lost 6 bases and the V segment lost 4 bases, leaving 4 bases of the junction unmatched. CDR3 size: 16 residues. In germline, CDR1 is MNHEY, CDR2 SMNVEV (reference sequence). CDR3 in amino acids: CASSWGLAGVPGELFF. CDR3 DNA sequence: TGTGCCAGCAGTTGGGGACTAGCGGGGGTTCCCGGGGAGCTGTTTTTT.

The J gene is TRBJ2-7, the V gene TRBV18, with D possibly TRBD1 on 5 matching bases. Germline CDR1 reads KGHSH; CDR2 reads LQKENI. CDR3 length: 14 residues. V was cut by 3 bases and J by 7 bases, with 16 bases left in between. CDR3 DNA sequence: TGTGCCAGCTCACCTACGGGCAGGGCAGGTGAGCAGTACGTC. Translated: CASSPTGRAGEQYV.

The rearrangement links TRBV4-1 to TRBJ2-3, with a possible D match to TRBD2 (6 bases). V was clipped by 1 base and J by 2 bases, with 10 bases between them. CDR3 length: 15 residues. Germline V CDR1 and CDR2: MGHRA, YSYEKL. The CDR3 DNA is TGCGCCAGCAGCCAAGCGCTAGCGACCACAGATACGCAGTATTTT. It is translated as CASSQALATTDTQYF.

The CDR3 bases are TGTGCCAGTAGATCGACTGGAGGGAGAGGCTCCTACGAGCAGTACTTC. Its protein product is CASRSTGGRGSYEQYF. The rearrangement joins TRBV19 to TRBJ2-7; tentatively, D is TRBD2 (6 bases). The germline CDR1 and CDR2 sequences are LNHDA and SQIVND (reference sequence). There are 16 residues in the CDR3. Trimming stripped 6 bases from V and 0 bases from J, with 18 bases between. The entire variable domain, with the rest obtained from reference TRBV19 and TRBJ2-7, is as follows: DGGITQSPKYLFRKEGQNVTLSCEQNLNHDAMYWYRQDPGQGLRLIYYSQIVNDFQKGDIAEGYSVSREKKESFPLTVTSAQKNPTAFYLCASRSTGGRGSYEQYFGPGTRLTVT.

This chain connects TRBV11-3 to TRBJ2-3, with TRBD1 identical over 7 bases. This CDR3 spans 14 amino acids. Trimming at V came to 4 bases and at J to 2 bases, leaving 3 bases not matched to a gene. From germline, CDR1 is SGHNT and CDR2 YENEEA. In DNA, the CDR3 is TGTGCCAGCAGCTCTACAGGGGACACAGATACGCAGTATTTT. Protein product: CASSSTGDTDTQYF.

The genes are TRBV3-1 (or the pseudogene TRBV3-2) and TRBJ2-2, with TRBD2 matching 7 bases. V was pared by 4 bases and J by 1 base, with 3 bases of the junction left unmatched. The CDR3 runs to 15 residues. Germline V gives CDR1 LGHDT, CDR2 YNNKEL (reference sequence). This CDR3 reads CASSRVAGNTGELFF. The CDR3 region has the DNA TGTGCCAGCAGCCGGGTAGCGGGGAACACCGGGGAGCTGTTTTTT.

The rearrangement uses TRBV5-1 and TRBJ2-1; TRBD2 matches at 13 bases. Germline V lookup: CDR1 SGHRS, CDR2 YFSETQ. Trimming at V came to 7 bases and at J to 3 bases, leaving 1 base not matched to a gene. The CDR3 runs to 14 residues. The CDR3 spells CASGTSGVYNEQFF. The DNA for the CDR3 is TGCGCCAGCGGGACTAGCGGGGTCTACAATGAGCAGTTCTTC. Together with reference TRBV5-1 and TRBJ2-1, the CDR3 gives the full variable domain: KAGVTQTPRYLIKTRGQQVTLSCSPISGHRSVSWYQQTPGQGLQFLFEYFSETQRNKGNFPGRFSGRQFSNSRSEMNVSTLELGDSALYLCASGTSGVYNEQFFGPGTRLTVL.

The chain employs TRBV25-1 and TRBJ1-2; D is perhaps TRBD1 (5 bases). This CDR3 has 18 residues. Trimming left V 6 bases short and J 0 bases short, with 23 bases between. Germline V gene sequence: CDR1 MGHDK, CDR2 SYGVNS. This CDR3 reads CASRQAIGGEASNYGYTF. For the CDR3, the DNA is TGTGCCAGCAGACAGGCTATTGGGGGGGAGGCGTCTAACTATGGCTACACCTTC.

This chain's CDR3 is CASSSTGNEQYF. The CDR3, as DNA: TGTGCCAGCAGCTCCACAGGAAACGAGCAGTACTTC. This sequence joins TRBV7-9 and TRBJ2-7, with D perhaps TRBD1 (5 bases). Germline V CDR1 and CDR2: SEHNR, FQNEAQ (reference sequence). The CDR3 is 12 amino acids. Trimming stripped 4 bases from V and 5 bases from J, with 9 bases between.

This chain links TRBV20-1 with TRBJ2-1, with D perhaps matching TRBD1 (6 bases). Trimming removed 3 bases from V and 4 bases from J, with 10 bases in between. The CDR3 has 13 residues. Germline V gene data show CDR1 as DFQATT and CDR2 as SNEGSKA (reference sequence). The CDR3 is CSASKDSYNEQFF. The CDR3 DNA reads TGCAGTGCTAGTAAGGACAGTTACAATGAGCAGTTCTTC.

The J gene is TRBJ2-1, the V gene TRBV5-4; tentative D call: TRBD2 (5 bases). The CDR3 length is 17 residues. Germline CDR1 is SGHNT and CDR2 is YYREEE (reference sequence). With 4 bases removed from V and 3 bases from J, the gap between germline ends came to 20 bases. The CDR3 reads CASSPSVTSRGYNEQFF. CDR3 bases: TGTGCCAGCAGCCCTTCCGTAACTAGTAGAGGCTACAATGAGCAGTTCTTC.

The chain links TRBV19 to TRBJ1-1; 8 bases are a match to TRBD1. The CDR3 covers 15 residues. Germline lookup yields CDR1 LNHDA and CDR2 SQIVND (reference sequence). V lost 5 bases to trimming and J lost 4 bases; unmatched junction nucleotides: 9. The chain's CDR3 is CASSPETGAVTEAFF. CDR3 sequence (DNA): TGTGCCAGTAGTCCAGAGACAGGGGCGGTCACTGAAGCTTTCTTT.

The V call is TRBV6-5, the J call TRBJ2-3; TRBD1 agrees at 9 bases. This CDR3 has 16 residues. The V and J ends lost 0 bases and 3 bases, in that order; junction bases with no gene match: 4. Germline assignment: CDR1 MNHEY and CDR2 SVGAGI. The CDR3 spells CASSYSPGQGTDTQYF. The CDR3 DNA reads as TGTGCCAGCAGTTACTCGCCGGGACAGGGAACAGATACGCAGTATTTT.

The V and J genes are TRBV30 and TRBJ1-3, with D possibly being TRBD1 (6 bases). Germline V gene sequence: CDR1 GTSNPN, CDR2 SVGIG (reference sequence). Trimming pared 0 bases from V and 2 bases from J, leaving 11 bases between. The CDR3 has 15 amino acids. CDR3 region: CAWSVAWGPGNTIYF. Written as DNA, the CDR3 is TGTGCCTGGAGTGTAGCCTGGGGGCCTGGAAACACCATATATTTT.

V usage is TRBV14 and J usage is TRBJ1-2; D unclear. With 1 base removed from V and 7 bases from J, the gap between germline ends came to 10 bases. The CDR3 has 13 residues. The germline V gene encodes CDR1 SGHDN and CDR2 FVKESK. CDR3 in DNA: TGTGCCAGCAGCCAAGGTCGGGTGACTGGCTACACCTTC. The encoded protein is CASSQGRVTGYTF.

The gene calls are TRBV27 and TRBJ1-2; 9 bases fit TRBD1. The CDR3 spans 15 residues. The germline gives CDR1 MNHEY, CDR2 SMNVEV (reference sequence). Unmatched junction bases numbered 7, after V lost 2 bases and J lost 6 bases. The CDR3 is CASSLPETGGDGYTF. The CDR3 bases are TGTGCCAGCAGTTTACCCGAGACAGGGGGAGATGGCTACACCTTC.

The chain has TRBV4-3 and TRBJ2-1; TRBD2 matches at 15 bases. This CDR3 region has 21 residues. Germline V lookup: CDR1 LGHNA, CDR2 YSLEER. The V segment lost 0 bases and the J segment 1 base; nucleotides outside the gene matches: 10. CDR3 in amino acids: CASSQDPGLAGGYLSYNEQFF. CDR3 bases: TGCGCCAGCAGCCAAGACCCGGGACTAGCGGGAGGTTACTTATCCTACAATGAGCAGTTCTTC.

J is TRBJ2-3 and V is TRBV9, with D tentatively TRBD2 (6 bases). The CDR3 is made up of 14 amino acids. The ends were cut back, 4 bases at V and 4 bases at J, with 13 bases in the middle. Per germline, CDR1 SGDLS and CDR2 YYNGEE. DNA for the CDR3: TGTGCCAGCAGCCCCGCTGGGGAGGCAGATACGCAGTATTTT. As protein: CASSPAGEADTQYF. Full variable domain (outside the CDR3, taken from reference TRBV9 and TRBJ2-3): DSGVTQTPKHLITATGQRVTLRCSPRSGDLSVYWYQQSLDQGLQFLIQYYNGEERAKGNILERFSAQQFPDLHSELNLSSLELGDSALYFCASSPAGEADTQYFGPGTRLTVL.

The rearrangement links TRBV5-1 to TRBJ1-3; D unresolved. CDR3 length equals 16 residues. The germline V gene encodes CDR1 SGHRS and CDR2 YFSETQ. V was clipped by 4 bases and J by 0 bases, with 14 bases between them. This chain's CDR3 is CASSLTPGDSGNTIYF. The CDR3 DNA follows: TGCGCCAGCAGCCTGACCCCCGGGGACTCTGGAAACACCATATATTTT.

This chain connects TRBV10-3 to TRBJ1-1, with D possibly TRBD1 on 6 matching bases. This CDR3 contains 17 residues. Germline values: CDR1 ENHRY, CDR2 SYGVKD. Trimming pared 2 bases from V and 4 bases from J, leaving 20 bases between. CDR3 region: CAISERGGPQRVTEAFF. In DNA form, the CDR3 reads TGTGCCATCAGTGAGAGGGGGGGACCCCAACGAGTCACTGAAGCTTTCTTT.

The count of this clone is one. The chain is built from TRBV7-6 and TRBJ2-1, with a weak D call TRBD2 (5 bases). The CDR3 covers 15 residues. Germline CDR1 reads SGHVS; CDR2 reads FNYEAQ. The germline V and J ends were trimmed by 5 bases and 0 bases, with 11 bases remaining between them. DNA of the CDR3: TGTGCCAGCAGCCCCGCGGCGGGCTCCTACAATGAGCAGTTCTTC. As protein: CASSPAAGSYNEQFF.

As DNA, the CDR3 is TGTGCCAGCAGCCTTGGACAGTCCTCCTACAATGAGCAGTTCTTC. Its translation is CASSLGQSSYNEQFF. This chain joins TRBV6-2 or TRBV6-3 and TRBJ2-1, with D perhaps TRBD1 (6 bases). Germline CDR1 reads MNHEY; CDR2 reads SVGEGT. Trimming removed 6 bases at V and 0 bases at J, with 12 bases between. The CDR3 totals 15 residues.

The chain joins TRBV7-2 to TRBJ2-1; weak D call: TRBD2 (6 bases). CDR1 is SGHTA and CDR2 is FQGNSA in the germline V gene. The CDR3 is 14 amino acids. Trimming took off 5 bases at V and 10 bases at J, with 18 bases between the two ends. CDR3 sequence: CASSKTLPGGEQFF. In DNA form, the CDR3 reads TGTGCCAGCAGCAAAACGCTCCCTGGGGGGGAGCAGTTCTTC.

The chain uses TRBV19 and TRBJ2-1, with 8 positions matching TRBD2. Unmatched junction bases numbered 6, after V lost 4 bases and J lost 4 bases. This CDR3 is 15 amino acids long. Per germline, CDR1 LNHDA and CDR2 SQIVND (reference sequence). The CDR3 here is CASSTSGRRYNEQFF. The CDR3, as DNA: TGTGCCAGTAGTACCAGCGGGAGAAGGTACAATGAGCAGTTCTTC.